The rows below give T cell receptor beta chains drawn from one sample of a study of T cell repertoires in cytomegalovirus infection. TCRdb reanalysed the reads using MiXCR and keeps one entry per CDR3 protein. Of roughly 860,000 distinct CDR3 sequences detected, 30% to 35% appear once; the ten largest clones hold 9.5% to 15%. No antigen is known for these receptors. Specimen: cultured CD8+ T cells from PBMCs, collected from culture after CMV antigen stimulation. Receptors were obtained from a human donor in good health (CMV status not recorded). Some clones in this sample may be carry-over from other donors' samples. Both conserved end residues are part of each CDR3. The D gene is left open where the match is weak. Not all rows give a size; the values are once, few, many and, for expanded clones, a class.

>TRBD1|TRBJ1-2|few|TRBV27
TGTGCCAGCAGTCCATCGACAGGGGCAAAGACGTATGGCTACACCTTC
CASSPSTGAKTYGYTF
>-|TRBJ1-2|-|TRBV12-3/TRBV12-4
TGTGCCAGCAGTTTGGACCTCTATCCCCTCTATGGCTACACCTTC
CASSLDLYPLYGYTF
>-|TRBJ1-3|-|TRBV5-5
TGTGCCAGCAGCTTGCGGACACCAACTGGAAACACCATATATTTT
CASSLRTPTGNTIYF
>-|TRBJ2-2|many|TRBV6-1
TGTGCCAGCAGTGGAGGGGGGGCTAACGGGGAGCTGTTTTTT
CASSGGGANGELFF
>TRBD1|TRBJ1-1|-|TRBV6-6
TGTGCCAGCAGTTACCCTCCCGGGACAGTAACTCTGAACACTGAAGCTTTCTTT
CASSYPPGTVTLNTEAFF
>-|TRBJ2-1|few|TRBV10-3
TGTGCCATCAGTGAGTTCGTAGCTGGGGCGGCCCTTTACAATGAGCAGTTCTTC
CAISEFVAGAALYNEQFF
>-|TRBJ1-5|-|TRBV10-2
TGCGCCACCAGATCTGGGCGAGGAGATCAGCCCCAGCATTTT
CATRSGRGDQPQHF
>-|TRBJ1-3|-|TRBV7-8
TGTGCCAGCAGCGCGTACTCTGGAAACACCATATATTTT
CASSAYSGNTIYF
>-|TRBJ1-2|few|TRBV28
TGTGCCAGCAACCCGGACAGCCTCTATGGCTACACCTTC
CASNPDSLYGYTF
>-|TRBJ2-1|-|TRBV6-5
TGTGCCAGCAGTTACTCAGTCAGGCGAAGCTCCTACAATGAGCAGTTCTTC
CASSYSVRRSSYNEQFF
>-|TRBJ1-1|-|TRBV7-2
TGTGTCAGCAGCTTACCAGGGAACACTGAAGCTTTCTTT
CVSSLPGNTEAFF
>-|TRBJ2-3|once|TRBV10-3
TGTGCCATCAGTGGGGGCGTTAGCACAGATACGCAGTATTTT
CAISGGVSTDTQYF
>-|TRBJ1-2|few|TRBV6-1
TGTGCCAGCAGTGGGGTAAGGGGTACCTGGTTTGGCTACACCTTC
CASSGVRGTWFGYTF
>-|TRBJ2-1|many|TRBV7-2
TGTGCCAGCAGCTTAGCTGCAGGCCGCTCCTACAATGAGCAGTTCTTC
CASSLAAGRSYNEQFF
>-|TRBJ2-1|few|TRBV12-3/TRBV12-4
TGTGCCAGCAGTTTAGCGCCTGGGGCCCCCAACTACAATGAGCAGTTCTTC
CASSLAPGAPNYNEQFF
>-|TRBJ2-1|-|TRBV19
TGTGCCAGTAGGCTTGGCGGGAATGAGCAGTTCTTC
CASRLGGNEQFF
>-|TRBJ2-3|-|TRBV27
TGTGCCAGCAGTAAATGGGGGGGCCAAGATACGCAGTATTTT
CASSKWGGQDTQYF
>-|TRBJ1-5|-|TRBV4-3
TGCGCCAGCAGCCAAGATCCCGGGCAGGGGTATTGGCCCCAGCATTTT
CASSQDPGQGYWPQHF
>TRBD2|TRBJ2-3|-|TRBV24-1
TGTGCCACCAGTGATTTGCAGGGAGGGGTGAACACAGATACGCAGTATTTT
CATSDLQGGVNTDTQYF
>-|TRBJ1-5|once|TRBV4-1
TGCGCCAGCAGCCAAGATCCCACTCAGCCCCAGCATTTT
CASSQDPTQPQHF
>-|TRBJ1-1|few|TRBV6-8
TGTGCCACCGCACGATCACTTTACCATGAAGCTTTCTTT
CATARSLYHEAFF
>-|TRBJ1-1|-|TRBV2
TGTGCCAGCAGTATAGGACAGTGGGGATCTGAAGCTTTCTTT
CASSIGQWGSEAFF
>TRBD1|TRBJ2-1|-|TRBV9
TGTGCCAGCAGCGAGCGTTCACAGGGGAATGAGCAGTTCTTC
CASSERSQGNEQFF
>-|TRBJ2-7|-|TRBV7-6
TGTGCCAGCAGCTTAGGGGGGATAGCCTACGAGCAGTACTTC
CASSLGGIAYEQYF
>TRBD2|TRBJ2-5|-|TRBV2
TGTGCCACTCCCGCACTAGCGGGGGGAGAGACCCAGTACTTC
CATPALAGGETQYF
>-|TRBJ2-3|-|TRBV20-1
TGCAGTGCCTACCCACAGGGAGATACGCAGTATTTT
CSAYPQGDTQYF
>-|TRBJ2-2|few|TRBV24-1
TGTGCCACCAGTGATGGGGGCAAAAACACCGGGGAGCTGTTTTTT
CATSDGGKNTGELFF
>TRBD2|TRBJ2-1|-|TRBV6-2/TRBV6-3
TGTGCCAGCAGTTACTGGGTAGCGGGGGCCGGGAATGAGCAGTTCTTC
CASSYWVAGAGNEQFF
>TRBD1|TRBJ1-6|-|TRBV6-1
TGTGCCAGCAGTACGACAGGGCTGAAGGCTTCACCCCTCCACTTT
CASSTTGLKASPLHF
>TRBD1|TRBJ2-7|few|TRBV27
TGTGCCAGCAGTAGGCATGCGGGGACAGGGGGCCCCTACGAGCAGTACTTC
CASSRHAGTGGPYEQYF
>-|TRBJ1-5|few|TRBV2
TGTGCCGGCGGACAAGTCAATCAGCCCCAGCATTTT
CAGGQVNQPQHF
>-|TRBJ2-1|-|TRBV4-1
TGCGCCAGCAGCCAAGATGCCCTAGCAGCCGTAGACTTC
CASSQDALAAVDF
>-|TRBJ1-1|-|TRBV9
TGTGCCAGCAGAGTAGGTTCACCCATGGGGCAGGCGAACACTGAAGCTTTCTTT
CASRVGSPMGQANTEAFF
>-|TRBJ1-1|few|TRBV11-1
TGTGCCAGCGAGGACAGCCGCTTCCCGAACACTGAAGCTTTCTTT
CASEDSRFPNTEAFF
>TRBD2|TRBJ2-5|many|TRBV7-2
TGTGCCAGCAGCTCGGGACTAGCGGGCCAAGAGACCCAGTACTTC
CASSSGLAGQETQYF